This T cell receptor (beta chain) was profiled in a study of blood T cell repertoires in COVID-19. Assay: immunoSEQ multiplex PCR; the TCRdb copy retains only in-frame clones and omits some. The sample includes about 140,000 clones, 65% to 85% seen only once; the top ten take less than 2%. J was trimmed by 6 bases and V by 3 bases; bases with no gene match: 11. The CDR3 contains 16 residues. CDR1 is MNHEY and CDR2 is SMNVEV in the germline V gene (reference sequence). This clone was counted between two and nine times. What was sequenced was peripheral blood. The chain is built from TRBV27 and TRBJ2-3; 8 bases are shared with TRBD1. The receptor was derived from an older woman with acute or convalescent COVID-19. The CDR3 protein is CASSFLDRVNGDTQYF. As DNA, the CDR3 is TGTGCCAGCAGTTTCCTGGACAGGGTCAATGGCGATACGCAGTATTTT.